A single sample gave rise to the 31 T cell receptor beta chains below, sequenced in a study of T cells in Graves' hyperthyroidism and ophthalmopathy. RNA transcripts yielded amplified TCR beta CDR3 regions. TCR CDR3 underwent first-round RT-PCR with the HTBI primer set. MiXCR, applied by TCRdb to the multiplex PCR reads, yields one record per CDR3 protein. This table holds hundreds of thousands of distinct CDR3 sequences, 15% to 20% found once. The sequenced sample consisted of blood. These TCRs come from a woman in her 30s with Graves' hyperthyroidism.

This clonotype has at least ten counts. V is TRBV5-1 and J is TRBJ2-3, with a possible D match to TRBD2 (6 bases). Between the trimmed V and J ends, which lost 2 bases and 1 base, there was a span of 11 bases. There are 15 residues in the CDR3. The V gene's germline CDR1 is SGHRS and CDR2 YFSETQ. This CDR3 is CASSFAEGGTDTQYF. The CDR3 DNA reads as TGCGCCAGCAGCTTCGCGGAGGGTGGCACAGATACGCAGTATTTT.

This clonotype was seen ten or more times. V gene TRBV6-1 combines with J gene TRBJ1-1; 8 bases map to TRBD1. CDR3 length equals 13 residues. V lost 10 bases, J lost 7 bases, and 11 bases stayed unmatched. The V gene's germline CDR1 is MNHNS and CDR2 SASEGT. The CDR3 region is CAIAGGVGSEAFF. The CDR3 DNA follows: TGTGCCATTGCAGGGGGCGTAGGGAGTGAAGCTTTCTTT.

As for this clonotype: This clone may be a read error of a much larger clone one base away. The chain uses TRBV7-8 and TRBJ2-3; D perhaps matches TRBD1 (5 bases). Trimming cost V 0 bases and J 1 base, with 8 bases left between them. CDR1 and CDR2 from the germline V gene are SGHVS and FQNEAQ. CDR3 length equals 15 residues. In nucleotides, the CDR3 is TGTGCCAGCAGCTTAGCGGTAGGGGGCACAGATACGCAGTATTTT. Translating gives CASSLAVGGTDTQYF.

The gene calls are TRBV28 and TRBJ2-7, with a possible D match to TRBD2 (6 bases). This CDR3 contains 14 residues. V was shortened by 3 bases and J by 2 bases, with 11 bases between the two germline ends. Germline assignment: CDR1 MDHEN and CDR2 SYDVKM. CDR3 nucleotides: TGTGCCAGCAGTTTGGACGGAGGGGCCTACGAGCAGTACTTC. Translated: CASSLDGGAYEQYF.

This clonotype came up a few times. V gene TRBV29-1 combines with J gene TRBJ2-7; D may be TRBD1 (6 bases). Germline V gene sequence: CDR1 SQVTM, CDR2 ANQGSEA. V lost 4 bases, J lost 4 bases, and 11 bases lay in between. The CDR3 totals 12 residues. The CDR3 DNA reads TGCAGCGTTGGGGTGGGGGCATACGAGCAGTACTTC. It is translated as CSVGVGAYEQYF.

This clonotype was found a few times. The chain carries TRBV10-3 and TRBJ1-1, with D tentatively TRBD1 (6 bases). The CDR3 runs to 14 residues. The germline V and J ends were trimmed by 5 bases and 0 bases, with 10 bases remaining between them. Germline assignment: CDR1 ENHRY and CDR2 SYGVKD. CDR3 sequence: CAISTGQLNTEAFF. The DNA of the CDR3 is TGTGCCATCAGTACCGGACAGCTGAACACTGAAGCTTTCTTT.

This clonotype was seen more than once but under ten times. This CDR3 reads CASSLFSLGRELFF. CDR3 bases: TGTGCCAGCAGTTTATTTTCATTGGGGCGGGAGCTGTTTTTT. The V gene is TRBV28, the J gene TRBJ2-2; the D gene is possibly TRBD1 (5 bases). The length of the CDR3 is 14 residues. V was clipped by 1 base and J by 9 bases, with 12 bases between them. Per the germline V gene, CDR1 is MDHEN and CDR2 is SYDVKM.

This chain uses TRBV20-1 with TRBJ2-7; D is unclear. There are 14 residues in the CDR3. The V end was cut by 0 bases, the J end by 2 bases, with 11 bases between. Germline V lookup: CDR1 DFQATT, CDR2 SNEGSKA (reference sequence). The CDR3: CSARDPGPTYEQYF. CDR3 nucleotide sequence: TGCAGTGCTAGAGATCCCGGGCCCACCTACGAGCAGTACTTC.

This clonotype was seen many times. J is TRBJ2-1 and V is TRBV30; D call uncertain. From germline, CDR1 is GTSNPN and CDR2 SVGIG (reference sequence). The length of the CDR3 is 14 residues. V was trimmed by 0 bases and J by 5 bases, leaving 11 bases between them. The CDR3 nucleotides are TGTGCCTGGAGTGTACTACAACCAGACAATGAGCAGTTCTTC. Amino acids: CAWSVLQPDNEQFF.

This clonotype was counted many times. The CDR3 region is CASSIRQGIEPQHF. Here the CDR3 DNA reads TGTGCCAGCAGTATAAGACAGGGAATTGAGCCCCAGCATTTT. This chain joins TRBV2 and TRBJ1-5; 7 positions agree with TRBD1. V gave up 5 bases and J gave up 8 bases; unmatched junction bases: 9. From germline, CDR1 is SNHLY and CDR2 FYNNEI. CDR3 length: 14 amino acids.

In nucleotides, the CDR3 is TGTGCCAGTAGTATAGCGGACCAGGGATTCTATGGCTACACCTTC. Protein: CASSIADQGFYGYTF. This chain connects TRBV19 to TRBJ1-2; weak D call: TRBD1 (5 bases). The germline V and J ends were trimmed by 1 base and 4 bases, with 13 bases remaining between them. In germline, CDR1 is LNHDA, CDR2 SQIVND (reference sequence). The CDR3 loop spans 15 amino acids. Based on the CDR3 plus reference TRBV19 and TRBJ1-2, the full variable domain is DGGITQSPKYLFRKEGQNVTLSCEQNLNHDAMYWYRQDPGQGLRLIYYSQIVNDFQKGDIAEGYSVSREKKESFPLTVTSAQKNPTAFYLCASSIADQGFYGYTFGSGTRLTVV.

This clonotype was seen at least ten times. The V gene is TRBV28, the J gene TRBJ2-3; TRBD2 matches at 10 bases. Per the germline V gene, CDR1 is MDHEN and CDR2 is SYDVKM. This CDR3 has 15 amino acids. V lost 5 bases, J lost 4 bases, and 6 bases stayed unmatched. The CDR3 DNA follows: TGTGCCAGCAGTCAAGCGGGAGGGAGGGCAGATACGCAGTATTTT. Translation gives CASSQAGGRADTQYF.

This clonotype came up a few times. CDR3: CASSFEPGRYGYTF. The CDR3 DNA sequence: TGTGCCAGCAGCTTTGAACCGGGACGCTACGGCTACACCTTC. The V and J genes are TRBV11-2 and TRBJ1-2; TRBD1 might be the D (5 bases). Trimming cost V 3 bases and J 8 bases, with 16 bases left between them. The CDR3 has 14 amino acids. Germline V gene sequence: CDR1 SGHAT, CDR2 FQNNGV. The entire variable domain, with the rest obtained from reference TRBV11-2 and TRBJ1-2, is as follows: EAGVAQSPRYKIIEKRQSVAFWCNPISGHATLYWYQQILGQGPKLLIQFQNNGVVDDSQLPKDRFSAERLKGVDSTLKIQPAKLEDSAVYLCASSFEPGRYGYTFGSGTRLTVV.

The V gene is TRBV20-1, the J gene TRBJ1-2, with D maybe TRBD1 (6 bases). From germline, CDR1 is DFQATT and CDR2 SNEGSKA (reference sequence). This CDR3 has 14 residues. V lost 4 bases, J lost 5 bases, and 17 bases lay in between. CDR3 loop: CSAIPPGVPYGYTF. DNA for the CDR3: TGCAGTGCTATCCCGCCAGGGGTCCCTTATGGCTACACCTTC.

This clonotype showed up many times. The chain is built from TRBV11-2 and TRBJ2-7, with D perhaps TRBD2 (7 bases). V shed 6 bases and J shed 4 bases, with 13 bases lying between them. Germline lookup yields CDR1 SGHAT and CDR2 FQNNGV. This CDR3 has 13 residues. This CDR3 is CASRQGGIYEQYF. In DNA form, the CDR3 reads TGTGCCAGCAGACAGGGAGGGATATACGAGCAGTACTTC.

This clonotype occurred many times. The chain combines TRBV6-6 with TRBJ1-2; D unclear. This CDR3 has 15 residues. Per germline, CDR1 MNHNY and CDR2 SVGAGI (reference sequence). Trimming removed 2 bases from V and 0 bases from J, with 10 bases in between. DNA for the CDR3: TGTGCCAGCAGTTACGGCATAGGTCCTAACTATGGCTACACCTTC. Protein product: CASSYGIGPNYGYTF.

This clonotype was observed at least ten times. The rearrangement links TRBV12-3 or TRBV12-4 to TRBJ1-1; no clear D. V was clipped by 2 bases and J by 4 bases, with 8 bases between them. The CDR3 contains 13 residues. The CDR3 DNA reads as TGTGCCAGCAGTTTATTGGCCATCACTGAAGCTTTCTTT. This sequence encodes CASSLLAITEAFF.

The rearrangement links TRBV6-1 to TRBJ2-5; 11 bases fit TRBD2. The length of the CDR3 is 15 residues. CDR1 and CDR2 from the germline V gene are MNHNS and SASEGT. Trimming cost V 8 bases and J 12 bases; bases outside gene matches: 17. The CDR3 sequence: CASQREGLAGLGEYF. For the CDR3, the DNA is TGTGCCAGCCAAAGAGAAGGACTAGCGGGCCTTGGGGAGTACTTC.

This clonotype was seen at least ten times. V and J are TRBV7-2 and TRBJ2-7; D is perhaps TRBD2 (5 bases). This CDR3 contains 14 residues. V lost 0 bases and J lost 6, with 12 bases in between. Germline CDR1 SGHTA, CDR2 FQGNSA. The CDR3 bases are TGTGCCAGCAGCTTAGCGTTGAGGGAGTTCGAGCAGTACTTC. The encoded protein is CASSLALREFEQYF.

The J gene is TRBJ2-7, the V gene TRBV11-3; TRBD2 agrees at 7 bases. V shed 6 bases, J shed 3 bases, and the junction held 8 bases outside the gene matches. Germline V gene sequence: CDR1 SGHNT, CDR2 YENEEA. The CDR3 is 14 amino acids. CDR3 residues: CASSQGGRGYEQYF. In DNA form, the CDR3 reads TGTGCCAGCAGTCAAGGCGGGAGAGGCTACGAGCAGTACTTC.

The chain employs TRBV6-1 and TRBJ1-2; D remains unclear. Trimming took off 5 bases at V and 5 bases at J, with 15 bases between the two ends. The CDR3 is 14 amino acids. Looked up from germline, CDR1 is MNHNS and CDR2 is SASEGT. The CDR3 sequence is CASSRASMSYGYTF. The DNA for the CDR3 is TGTGCCAGCAGTCGGGCTTCCATGTCGTATGGCTACACCTTC.

This clonotype has a count of ten or more. The junction does not match germline at one end; this may be a read error. The gene calls are TRBV5-1 and TRBJ1-4, with D unclear. The V gene's germline CDR1 is SGHRS and CDR2 YFSETQ. CDR3 size: 14 residues. CDR3 sequence reads: CASSLGATNEKLFF. CDR3 in DNA: TGTGCCAGCAGTTTGGGAGCAACTAATGAAAAACTGTTTTTT.

This clonotype showed up just a few times. Here the CDR3 DNA reads TGTGCCAGCTCACCACCGGGACAGGGGGCTTTAGTTATGGACACTGAAGCTTTCTTT. It specifies CASSPPGQGALVMDTEAFF. The chain combines TRBV18 with TRBJ1-1; TRBD1 matches 12 bases. The CDR3 consists of 19 residues. Trimming removed 0 bases from V and 3 bases from J; junction bases left unmatched: 11. Per germline, CDR1 KGHSH and CDR2 LQKENI.

This sequence joins TRBV9 and TRBJ2-7; 10 bases align to TRBD2. This CDR3 spans 16 amino acids. After removal of 4 bases from V and 2 bases from J, the junction contained 9 bases not matched to a gene. The germline V gene encodes CDR1 SGDLS and CDR2 YYNGEE. CDR3 nucleotide sequence: TGTGCCAGCAGCTCCTCCGGGACTAGCGCTACCTACGAGCAGTACTTC. As protein: CASSSSGTSATYEQYF.

Ten or more counts support this clonotype. CDR3 nucleotides: TGTGCCAGCAGCCAAGGCCAGACCCAGTACTTC. Amino acids: CASSQGQTQYF. V gene TRBV6-1 combines with J gene TRBJ2-5; D unclear. The CDR3 contains 11 residues. CDR1 MNHNS and CDR2 SASEGT come from the germline V gene. V was clipped by 6 bases and J by 6 bases, with 8 bases between them.

The chain joins TRBV9 to TRBJ2-2, with 10 bases fitting TRBD2. V was clipped by 1 base and J by 1 base; unmatched bases: 7. This CDR3 has 18 amino acids. Per germline, CDR1 SGDLS and CDR2 YYNGEE. CDR3 in amino acids: CASSVNVAGGVNTGELFF. The CDR3 DNA is TGTGCCAGCAGCGTAAATGTAGCGGGAGGCGTGAACACCGGGGAGCTGTTTTTT.

This clonotype was observed many times. The chain employs TRBV2 and TRBJ1-1; D is undetermined. Germline-derived CDR1 and CDR2 are SNHLY and FYNNEI. With 7 bases removed from V and 4 bases from J, the gap between germline ends came to 16 bases. The CDR3 spans 14 residues. Written as DNA, the CDR3 is TGTGCCAGCAAGGGCTGGCTTTCTTCCACTGAAGCTTTCTTT. Translated: CASKGWLSSTEAFF.

This clonotype was observed at least ten times. The chain recombines TRBV28 with TRBJ1-2; the D gene is possibly TRBD1 (5 bases). Germline V gives CDR1 MDHEN, CDR2 SYDVKM. The CDR3 runs to 17 residues. Trimming stripped 5 bases from V and 3 bases from J, with 22 bases between. The CDR3 spells CASSGRYRSGLYYGYTF. Written as DNA, the CDR3 is TGTGCCAGCAGTGGTCGATACAGGAGCGGTCTTTACTATGGCTACACCTTC.

This clonotype has a count of ten or more. This sequence joins TRBV12-3 or TRBV12-4 and TRBJ1-2; D gene unclear. With 3 bases removed from V and 2 bases from J, the gap between germline ends came to 16 bases. The CDR3 is 16 amino acids. Here the CDR3 reads CASSFLRVGLNYGYTF. The CDR3 nucleotides are TGTGCCAGCAGTTTTTTGCGGGTTGGACTCAACTATGGCTACACCTTC.

The chain links TRBV6-5 to TRBJ1-2; TRBD1 is a possible D gene (6 bases). Trimming cost V 4 bases and J 5 bases, with 17 bases left between them. This CDR3 has 15 amino acids. The germline V gene has CDR1 MNHEY and CDR2 SVGAGI. The CDR3 region has the DNA TGTGCCAGCAGTTCTCCTTCCGGGACATCATATGGCTACACCTTC. Translation gives CASSSPSGTSYGYTF.

This clonotype was observed many times. V gene TRBV2 combines with J gene TRBJ1-6; a weak D match, TRBD1 (5 bases). The V end was cut by 5 bases, the J end by 9 bases, with 8 bases between. This CDR3 contains 12 residues. Germline CDR1 and CDR2: SNHLY and FYNNEI. The CDR3 protein is CASSSRVSPLHF. CDR3 DNA sequence: TGTGCCAGCAGTTCCAGGGTTTCACCCCTCCACTTT.